The 20 T cell receptor beta chains in this list originate from one sample, sequenced in a study of T cells in Graves' hyperthyroidism and ophthalmopathy. Researchers took RNA transcripts and amplified the TCR beta CDR3 regions from them. First-round RT-PCR with HTBI primers amplified the TCR CDR3 region. Each CDR3 protein is one row after TCRdb ran MiXCR on the multiplex PCR reads. Among around 700,000 distinct CDR3 sequences listed, over 35% were seen once. Sequenced input: blood. The receptor set was obtained from a woman aged 40 to 50 with Graves' hyperthyroidism.

The rearrangement uses TRBV10-2 and TRBJ2-5, with 11 bases fitting TRBD2. The DNA end lines up better with TRBJ2-1; the J call may be wrong. CDR3 length: 15 residues. The germline V gene has CDR1 WSHSY and CDR2 SAAADI. In DNA form, the CDR3 reads TGCGCCAGCACCCCCCGACTAGCGGGACGGTCTGAGCAGTTCTTC. This codes for CASTPRLAGRSEQFF.

Turning to this clonotype: One base away lies a much larger clone, so this may be a sequencing read error. A read error is likely, as this CDR3 ends without the conserved phenylalanine or tryptophan. The chain recombines TRBV20-1 with TRBJ1-1, with TRBD1 matching 10 bases. The CDR3 sequence is 13 residues long. Looked up from germline, CDR1 is DFQATT and CDR2 is SNEGSKA (reference sequence). The ends lost 2 bases at V and 5 bases at J; junction bases unmatched: 2. CDR3 protein: CSARKDRGTEAFL. DNA for the CDR3: TGCAGTGCTAGAAAGGACAGGGGGACTGAAGCTTTCCTT.

This clonotype was recorded many times. The CDR3 DNA follows: TGCAGTGCCTACCCAGGGTTTACGGGAGGATATGGCTACACCTTC. Translating it yields CSAYPGFTGGYGYTF. The chain recombines TRBV20-1 with TRBJ1-2, with TRBD1 as a possible D gene (5 bases). CDR1 is DFQATT and CDR2 is SNEGSKA in the germline V gene (reference sequence). V dropped 6 bases and J dropped 5 bases, with 22 bases sitting between them. The CDR3 sequence is 15 residues long.

This clonotype was detected ten times or more. The chain links TRBV7-3 to TRBJ2-5; D unclear. In germline, CDR1 is SGHTA, CDR2 FQGTGA. This CDR3 spans 12 amino acids. V was trimmed by 5 bases and J by 5 bases, leaving 9 bases between them. The DNA of the CDR3 is TGTGCCAGCAGCGTAATCCCGGAGACCCAGTACTTC. Protein sequence: CASSVIPETQYF.

J is TRBJ2-1 and V is TRBV7-3; D is uncertain. CDR3 size: 13 residues. V was pared by 1 base and J by 5 bases, with 6 bases between. Germline CDR1 reads SGHTA; CDR2 reads FQGTGA. The CDR3 nucleotides are TGTGCCAGCAGCTTAAGCGGTGACAATGAGCAGTTCTTC. Amino acids: CASSLSGDNEQFF. Full variable domain (missing parts from reference TRBV7-3 and TRBJ2-1): GAGVSQTPSNKVTEKGKYVELRCDPISGHTALYWYRQSLGQGPEFLIYFQGTGAADDSGLPNDRFFAVRPEGSVSTLKIQRTERGDSAVYLCASSLSGDNEQFFGPGTRLTVL.

This sequence joins TRBV29-1 and TRBJ2-5; 8 nucleotides match TRBD2. The ends lost 1 base at V and 5 bases at J; junction bases unmatched: 12. The CDR3 covers 16 residues. Germline V CDR1 and CDR2: SQVTM, ANQGSEA. CDR3 DNA sequence: TGCAGCGTTGAAGTTAGCGGTAGCGGGAAGGCGGAGACCCAGTACTTC. It codes for CSVEVSGSGKAETQYF.

V usage is TRBV7-2 and J usage is TRBJ1-6, with D unresolved. The CDR3 contains 15 residues. Between the trimmed V and J ends, which lost 3 bases and 6 bases, there was a span of 12 bases. Germline assignment: CDR1 SGHTA and CDR2 FQGNSA. CDR3 in DNA: TGTGCCAGCAGCTTCCCAATCCCGCTTAATTCACCCCTCCACTTT. It is translated as CASSFPIPLNSPLHF.

This clonotype appeared once. V usage is TRBV28 and J usage is TRBJ1-1; TRBD1 is a possible D gene (6 bases). CDR3 length: 16 amino acids. Trimming shortened V by 2 bases and J by 8 bases, and 21 bases separated the two germline ends. Germline CDR1 is MDHEN and CDR2 is SYDVKM. The CDR3 region is CASSLAPGGAEREAFF. CDR3 DNA: TGTGCCAGCAGTTTAGCCCCGGGGGGGGCTGAGAGAGAAGCTTTCTTT. Full variable domain (remainder filled in from reference TRBV28 and TRBJ1-1): DVKVTQSSRYLVKRTGEKVFLECVQDMDHENMFWYRQDPGLGLRLIYFSYDVKMKEKGDIPEGYSVSREKKERFSLILESASTNQTSMYLCASSLAPGGAEREAFFGQGTRLTVV.

This clonotype has a count of ten or more. This rearrangement joins TRBV10-3 to TRBJ1-1; the D is unclear. Germline CDR1 ENHRY, CDR2 SYGVKD. CDR3 size: 13 residues. V shed 4 bases and J shed 5 bases, with 11 bases lying between them. Here the CDR3 DNA reads TGTGCCATCAGTGTTCAAGTGGTAACTGAAGCTTTCTTT. Its translation is CAISVQVVTEAFF.

With respect to this clonotype: It may be a read error: a sequence one base away is much more abundant. This chain uses TRBV9 with TRBJ2-5; 8 nucleotides align to TRBD2. Germline-derived CDR1 and CDR2 are SGDLS and YYNGEE. CDR3 length: 11 residues. Here the CDR3 DNA reads TGTGCCAGCGCGGGGGGAGAGACCCAGTGCTTC. Translated: CASAGGETQCF.

This clonotype was seen many times. The V gene is TRBV10-3, the J gene TRBJ2-7; no clear D gene. The CDR3 covers 14 residues. CDR1 and CDR2 (germline): ENHRY, SYGVKD. V lost 2 bases, J lost 0 bases, and 8 bases lay in between. In DNA, the CDR3 is TGTGCCATCAGTGAGGTCCCCAGCTCCTACGAGCAGTACTTC. It is translated as CAISEVPSSYEQYF.

The chain carries TRBV14 and TRBJ1-1; the D gene is possibly TRBD1 (5 bases). Germline V gene data show CDR1 as SGHDN and CDR2 as FVKESK. CDR3 length: 15 amino acids. V shed 4 bases and J shed 0 bases, with 12 bases lying between them. This CDR3 is CASSPRQLMNTEAFF. In DNA, the CDR3 is TGTGCCAGCAGCCCCAGACAGCTAATGAACACTGAAGCTTTCTTT.

As to this clonotype: This may arise from a read error, as a much more abundant clone is one base away. The genes are TRBV7-3 and TRBJ2-2; 8 nucleotides align to TRBD1. CDR1 and CDR2 from the germline V gene are SGHTA and FQGTGA. This CDR3 is 16 amino acids long. The CDR3 DNA reads as TGTGCTAGCAGCGATACCGGGACAGGGAACACCGGGGAGCTGTTTTTT. This translates into CASSDTGTGNTGELFF.

The gene calls are TRBV2 and TRBJ1-5; D possibly corresponds to TRBD1 (6 bases). Germline-derived CDR1 and CDR2 are SNHLY and FYNNEI. Trimming removed 8 bases at V and 5 bases at J, with 19 bases between. CDR3 size: 15 residues. CDR3 protein: CASYRRGSVDQPQHF. In nucleotides, the CDR3 is TGTGCCAGCTATAGGAGGGGGTCCGTCGATCAGCCCCAGCATTTT. Variable domain in full (rest from reference TRBV2 and TRBJ1-5): EPEVTQTPSHQVTQMGQEVILRCVPISNHLYFYWYRQILGQKVEFLVSFYNNEISEKSEIFDDQFSVERPDGSNFTLKIRSTKLEDSAMYFCASYRRGSVDQPQHFGDGTRLSIL.

V gene TRBV19 combines with J gene TRBJ1-1; 9 bases fit TRBD1. CDR1 and CDR2 from the germline V gene are LNHDA and SQIVND (reference sequence). V shed 5 bases and J 3 bases; nucleotides not matched to a gene: 4. This CDR3 region has 14 residues. The CDR3 sequence: CASSDRGTDTEAFF. CDR3 bases: TGTGCCAGTAGTGACAGGGGGACGGACACTGAAGCTTTCTTT.

The gene calls are TRBV25-1 and TRBJ1-2; 7 nucleotides align to TRBD1. The trim removed 4 bases at V and 4 bases at J, leaving 9 bases unmatched. Germline V CDR1 and CDR2: MGHDK, SYGVNS. The CDR3 length is 15 residues. In DNA form, the CDR3 reads TGTGCCAGCAGTGCCGACAGGGAGTTGAGCTATGGCTACACCTTC. Amino acids: CASSADRELSYGYTF.

This clonotype was recorded at least ten times. This rearrangement joins TRBV7-6 to TRBJ1-3; TRBD1 matches at 7 bases. Germline loops: CDR1 SGHVS, CDR2 FNYEAQ. Losses at the gene ends were 8 bases for V and 4 bases for J; bases not matched to a gene: 8. This CDR3 has 14 amino acids. The CDR3 coding sequence is TGTGCCAGCCGGCCAGGGGGGGCAGGAAACACCATATATTTT. Its protein is CASRPGGAGNTIYF.

This clonotype was picked up many times. This chain links TRBV19 with TRBJ1-4; TRBD1 might be the D (5 bases). Per germline, CDR1 LNHDA and CDR2 SQIVND (reference sequence). Between the trimmed V and J ends, which lost 5 bases and 0 bases, there was a span of 7 bases. The CDR3 has 14 amino acids. The CDR3 sequence: CASSQTATNEKLFF. The CDR3 bases are TGTGCCAGTAGTCAGACAGCAACTAATGAAAAACTGTTTTTT.

V is TRBV10-2 and J is TRBJ2-7; the match to TRBD1 covers 8 bases. The CDR3 totals 15 residues. Looked up from germline, CDR1 is WSHSY and CDR2 is SAAADI. The trim removed 6 bases at V and 2 bases at J, leaving 9 bases unmatched. CDR3 sequence (DNA): TGCGCCAGCAGCCCGACAGGGGTCGAAACCTACGAGCAGTACTTC. Translated, it gives CASSPTGVETYEQYF.

This clonotype has at least ten counts. This chain connects TRBV29-1 to TRBJ1-2, with D tentatively TRBD1 (6 bases). Trimming took off 8 bases at V and 1 base at J, with 17 bases between the two ends. Germline V gene lookup returns CDR1 SQVTM and CDR2 ANQGSEA. There are 14 residues in the CDR3. For the CDR3, the DNA is TGCAGCATTGGCCTGGGCAGGGGTAACTATGGCTACACCTTC. Translation: CSIGLGRGNYGYTF.